What follows are 26 T cell receptor beta chains derived from one specimen sequenced in a study of T cell changes during pregnancy in multiple sclerosis. Generated by immunoSEQ multiplex PCR, the TCRdb table keeps only in-frame clones and is missing some. Of tens of thousands of clones in the sample, approximately 92% are singletons; the top ten hold more than 0.9%. Here the sequenced sample was peripheral blood, taken after pregnancy. The source of these receptors is a female donor in good health, enrolled as a control in a pregnancy study.

The chain joins TRBV2 to TRBJ1-1; 7 positions agree with TRBD1. The J segment lost 3 bases and the V segment lost 7 bases, leaving 11 bases of the junction unmatched. Germline V CDR1 and CDR2: SNHLY, FYNNEI. The CDR3 is 15 amino acids. In DNA form, the CDR3 reads TGTGCCAGCACGCGGGCCTACAGGGGAGACACTGAAGCTTTCTTT. It yields the protein CASTRAYRGDTEAFF.

This clone was counted a single time. The chain carries TRBV19 and TRBJ1-1; 9 positions match TRBD1. The CDR3 totals 14 residues. The V segment lost 4 bases and the J segment 2 bases; nucleotides outside the gene matches: 2. Germline lookup yields CDR1 LNHDA and CDR2 SQIVND (reference sequence). CDR3 in DNA: TGTGCCAGTAGTAGGGACAGGGACAACACTGAAGCTTTCTTT. Its translation: CASSRDRDNTEAFF.

The chain combines TRBV18 with TRBJ2-1, with 11 bases fitting TRBD2. The V and J ends lost 3 bases and 8 bases, in that order; junction bases with no gene match: 6. The length of the CDR3 is 15 residues. Germline lookup yields CDR1 KGHSH and CDR2 LQKENI. Written as DNA, the CDR3 is TGTGCCAGCTCACCGACACTAGCGGGAGCCGATGAGCAGTTCTTC. Protein product: CASSPTLAGADEQFF.

V is TRBV2 and J is TRBJ1-2, with TRBD1 as a possible D gene (5 bases). With 4 bases removed from V and 6 bases from J, the gap between germline ends came to 9 bases. Germline V lookup: CDR1 SNHLY, CDR2 FYNNEI. This CDR3 contains 12 residues. CDR3 bases: TGTGCCAGCAGTGCACAGGAACATGGCTACACCTTC. Its protein is CASSAQEHGYTF.

Worth noting for this clone: The sample holds other DNA sequences that translate to the same CDR3. The chain couples TRBV7-9 to TRBJ2-7; 7 bases fit TRBD1. The length of the CDR3 is 14 residues. The trim removed 4 bases at V and 2 bases at J, leaving 5 bases unmatched. Germline assignment: CDR1 SEHNR and CDR2 FQNEAQ (reference sequence). The CDR3 reads CASSSRQGTYEQYF. The CDR3 DNA reads TGTGCCAGCAGCTCTAGACAGGGCACCTACGAGCAGTACTTC. The full variable domain, completed using reference TRBV7-9 and TRBJ2-7, is DTGVSQNPRHKITKRGQNVTFRCDPISEHNRLYWYRQTLGQGPEFLTYFQNEAQLEKSRLLSDRFSAERPKGSFSTLEIQRTEQGDSAMYLCASSSRQGTYEQYFGPGTRLTVT.

The V call is TRBV18, the J call TRBJ2-1, with TRBD1 matching over 10 bases. Germline assignment: CDR1 KGHSH and CDR2 LQKENI. V lost 8 bases to trimming and J lost 2 bases; unmatched junction nucleotides: 6. CDR3 length equals 15 residues. CDR3 sequence (DNA): TGTGCCAGCAGCTCGACAGGGGGCACCTACAATGAGCAGTTCTTC. It specifies CASSSTGGTYNEQFF.

V usage is TRBV18 and J usage is TRBJ2-3, with 9 bases that match TRBD1. The J segment lost 4 bases and the V segment lost 2 bases, leaving 1 base of the junction unmatched. CDR1 is KGHSH, CDR2 LQKENI, per germline. The CDR3 covers 14 residues. DNA of the CDR3: TGTGCCAGCTCACCAACAGGGGGCCCAGATACGCAGTATTTT. It codes for CASSPTGGPDTQYF.

V usage is TRBV15 and J usage is TRBJ2-7, with 11 bases identical to TRBD2. CDR1 LNHNV and CDR2 YYDKDF come from the germline V gene (reference sequence). Germline trimming cut 3 bases from V and 3 bases from J; bases unmatched to any gene: 4. The CDR3 length is 15 residues. As DNA, the CDR3 is TGTGCCACCAGCAGGGAACTAGCGGGGGACTACGAGCAGTACTTC. This codes for CATSRELAGDYEQYF. Together with reference TRBV15 and TRBJ2-7, the CDR3 gives the full variable domain: DAMVIQNPRYQVTQFGKPVTLSCSQTLNHNVMYWYQQKSSQAPKLLFHYYDKDFNNEADTPDNFQSRRPNTSFCFLDIRSPGLGDTAMYLCATSRELAGDYEQYFGPGTRLTVT.

The chain has TRBV5-8 and TRBJ2-1, with 9 bases fitting TRBD2. The CDR3 totals 12 residues. From germline, CDR1 is SGHTS and CDR2 YDEGEE. V gave up 3 bases and J gave up 9 bases; unmatched junction bases: 1. In DNA, the CDR3 is TGTGCCAGCAGCTCGGGACTAGCTGAGCAGTTCTTC. It encodes CASSSGLAEQFF.

Only one count was recorded for this clone. V usage is TRBV7-2 and J usage is TRBJ2-7, with TRBD2 as a possible D gene (5 bases). Germline V gives CDR1 SGHTA, CDR2 FQGNSA. The CDR3 spans 14 residues. The germline V and J ends were trimmed by 1 base and 7 bases, with 14 bases remaining between them. The CDR3 loop is CASSLDVGREEQYF. CDR3 in DNA: TGTGCCAGCAGCTTAGATGTAGGACGGGAAGAGCAGTACTTC.

This rearrangement joins TRBV5-6 to TRBJ1-2, with 7 bases aligning to TRBD1. V shed 6 bases, J shed 12 bases, and the junction held 8 bases outside the gene matches. This CDR3 has 11 amino acids. The germline gives CDR1 SGHDT, CDR2 YYEEEE. Here the CDR3 DNA reads TGTGCCAGCAACCGGGACAGCCCGGACACCTTC. Its protein product is CASNRDSPDTF. The full variable domain, rest sourced from reference TRBV5-6 and TRBJ1-2, is DAGVTQSPTHLIKTRGQQVTLRCSPKSGHDTVSWYQQALGQGPQFIFQYYEEEERQRGNFPDRFSGHQFPNYSSELNVNALLLGDSALYLCASNRDSPDTFGSGTRLTVV.

The genes are TRBV6-6 and TRBJ2-5; no reliable D call. V was clipped by 4 bases and J by 3 bases, with 3 bases between them. The length of the CDR3 is 11 residues. In germline, CDR1 is MNHNY, CDR2 SVGAGI (reference sequence). CDR3 sequence reads: CASSFKETQYF. The DNA for the CDR3 is TGTGCCAGCAGTTTTAAAGAGACCCAGTACTTC.

The rearrangement uses TRBV28 and TRBJ1-1; TRBD1 might be the D (6 bases). V was clipped by 2 bases and J by 7 bases, with 17 bases between them. Germline CDR1 is MDHEN and CDR2 is SYDVKM. The CDR3 spans 15 residues. In DNA, the CDR3 is TGTGCCAGCAGTTTAATGTACAGGGTGAATGGTGAAGCTTTCTTT. Translated: CASSLMYRVNGEAFF. The variable domain in full, completed from reference TRBV28 and TRBJ1-1, reads DVKVTQSSRYLVKRTGEKVFLECVQDMDHENMFWYRQDPGLGLRLIYFSYDVKMKEKGDIPEGYSVSREKKERFSLILESASTNQTSMYLCASSLMYRVNGEAFFGQGTRLTVV.

This sequence joins TRBV7-9 and TRBJ1-2; the D is unclear. The V end was cut by 5 bases, the J end by 2 bases, with 12 bases between. The CDR3 is made up of 14 amino acids. Per the germline V gene, CDR1 is SEHNR and CDR2 is FQNEAQ (reference sequence). The CDR3 sequence: CASSDTIGNYGYTF. The DNA of the CDR3 is TGTGCCAGCAGCGATACAATCGGGAACTATGGCTACACCTTC.

V is TRBV6-5 and J is TRBJ1-1; D gene ambiguous. CDR3 length equals 16 residues. Per germline, CDR1 MNHEY and CDR2 SVGAGI. V was clipped by 0 bases and J by 0 bases, with 11 bases between them. The CDR3 region is CASSYSRVHMNTEAFF. The CDR3 DNA follows: TGTGCCAGCAGTTACTCGAGGGTACACATGAACACTGAAGCTTTCTTT.

This clone came up a few times. This CDR3 reads CASSQDPRREQFF. The CDR3 nucleotides are TGTGCCAGCAGCCAGGATCCCAGGCGTGAGCAGTTCTTC. This rearrangement joins TRBV28 to TRBJ2-1; D ambiguous. V lost 6 bases, J lost 9 bases, and 15 bases lay in between. Per germline, CDR1 MDHEN and CDR2 SYDVKM. The CDR3 is made up of 13 amino acids.

CDR3 sequence reads: CASTFTPGLTEAFF. Here the CDR3 DNA reads TGTGCCAGCACCTTCACCCCAGGGTTAACTGAAGCTTTCTTT. This chain uses TRBV27 with TRBJ1-1, with TRBD1 as a possible D gene (5 bases). The germline CDR1 and CDR2 sequences are MNHEY and SMNVEV (reference sequence). This CDR3 has 14 residues. Trimming removed 7 bases from V and 5 bases from J, with 17 bases in between.

The chain is built from TRBV7-9 and TRBJ2-3; the D gene is possibly TRBD1 (5 bases). This CDR3 contains 16 residues. V was shortened by 1 base and J by 2 bases, with 13 bases between the two germline ends. The V gene's germline CDR1 is SEHNR and CDR2 FQNEAQ (reference sequence). The CDR3, as DNA: TGTGCCAGCAGCTTAGTCCCGACAGTGCCCACAGATACGCAGTATTTT. Protein product: CASSLVPTVPTDTQYF.

The V and J genes are TRBV19 and TRBJ2-7, with 7 bases lining up with TRBD1. The V segment lost 5 bases and the J segment 2 bases; nucleotides outside the gene matches: 6. There are 14 residues in the CDR3. CDR1 and CDR2 (germline): LNHDA, SQIVND (reference sequence). CDR3 bases: TGTGCCAGTAGTTCGGGACAGCAACCCTACGAGCAGTACTTC. Protein: CASSSGQQPYEQYF.

Only one count was recorded for this clone. The chain is built from TRBV2 and TRBJ2-7, with D possibly TRBD2 on 5 matching bases. The ends were cut back, 4 bases at V and 8 bases at J, with 12 bases in the middle. The CDR3 spans 12 residues. Germline V gene lookup returns CDR1 SNHLY and CDR2 FYNNEI. The DNA for the CDR3 is TGTGCCAGCAGTGTGGATGCTAGCCAGCAGTACTTC. It specifies CASSVDASQQYF.

This chain uses TRBV28 with TRBJ1-5, with no clear D. Deletions cut 5 bases from V and 0 bases from J, with 17 bases between. Per the germline V gene, CDR1 is MDHEN and CDR2 is SYDVKM. CDR3 size: 17 residues. CDR3: CASSLASDFNSNQPQHF. The CDR3 nucleotides read TGTGCCAGCAGTCTAGCATCAGATTTCAATAGCAATCAGCCCCAGCATTTT.

This chain connects TRBV7-2 to TRBJ2-1, with TRBD2 matching over 7 bases. Germline CDR1 SGHTA, CDR2 FQGNSA. The CDR3 contains 15 residues. V trimming: 4 bases; J trimming: 8 bases; junction bases outside the gene matches: 11. The CDR3 nucleotides are TGTGCCAGCAGCTCCTACGGTGCGGGAGTGGATGAGCAGTTCTTC. It encodes CASSSYGAGVDEQFF.

The chain is built from TRBV21-1 and TRBJ2-7; the tabulated D call, TRBD2, remains unverified against the DNA. TRBV21-1 is labeled a pseudogene. This CDR3 contains 16 residues. The CDR3 is CASSTPPSGQFYEQYF. CDR3 DNA: TGTGCCAGCAGCACGCCTCCTAGCGGCCAGTTCTACGAGCAGTACTTC.

This chain joins TRBV7-2 and TRBJ1-2; D call uncertain. Trimming shortened V by 2 bases and J by 8 bases, and 21 bases separated the two germline ends. CDR3 size: 16 residues. In germline, CDR1 is SGHTA, CDR2 FQGNSA. CDR3 DNA sequence: TGTGCCAGCAGCTTACGAAGAATAGGACGGGGAAGGGGCTACACCTTC. Amino acids: CASSLRRIGRGRGYTF.

Here the CDR3 DNA reads TGCGCCAGCAGCTTGATGGCTTCCTCTGGGGCCAACGTCCTGACTTTC. It encodes CASSLMASSGANVLTF. The V gene is TRBV5-1, the J gene TRBJ2-6; no reliable D call. Germline values: CDR1 SGHRS, CDR2 YFSETQ. The CDR3 is made up of 16 amino acids. The V end was cut by 1 base, the J end by 0 bases, with 8 bases between. Full variable domain (remainder filled in from reference TRBV5-1 and TRBJ2-6): KAGVTQTPRYLIKTRGQQVTLSCSPISGHRSVSWYQQTPGQGLQFLFEYFSETQRNKGNFPGRFSGRQFSNSRSEMNVSTLELGDSALYLCASSLMASSGANVLTFGAGSRLTVL.

The rearrangement links TRBV4-3 to TRBJ2-6; D is unresolved. V was trimmed by 0 bases and J by 4 bases, leaving 13 bases between them. Germline assignment: CDR1 LGHNA and CDR2 YSLEER. The CDR3 loop spans 17 amino acids. The CDR3 DNA is TGCGCCAGCAGCCAAGAGCGGTTTACGGCGGGGGCCAACGTCCTGACTTTC. Amino acids: CASSQERFTAGANVLTF.